The 21 T cell receptor beta chains below were found in one sample sequenced in a study of cytomegalovirus exposure and HLA in healthy donors. Only in-frame clones appear in the TCRdb table, and some are missing; sequencing was by immunoSEQ multiplex PCR. The data show about 160,000 clones, roughly 90% seen once. The source material was PBMCs. Receptor source: a young woman in good health and CMV-seropositive.

This chain connects TRBV7-9 to TRBJ2-1; 9 nucleotides agree with TRBD1. CDR3 length: 13 amino acids. Germline V gene data show CDR1 as SEHNR and CDR2 as FQNEAQ (reference sequence). J lost 8 bases, V lost 4 bases, and 3 bases had no gene match. For the CDR3, the DNA is TGTGCCAGCAGCTACAACAGGGGGCATGAGCAGTTCTTC. Translating it yields CASSYNRGHEQFF.

The chain joins TRBV28 to TRBJ2-7; D is possibly TRBD2 (6 bases). This CDR3 region has 16 residues. Trimming removed 2 bases from V and 4 bases from J, with 18 bases in between. Per the germline V gene, CDR1 is MDHEN and CDR2 is SYDVKM. Here the CDR3 reads CASSLGGTTPNYEQYF. For the CDR3, the DNA is TGTGCCAGCAGTTTAGGGGGGACGACGCCGAATTACGAGCAGTACTTC.

Turning to this clone: This may be a read error: a much more frequent sequence differs by one nucleotide. V and J are TRBV5-7 and TRBJ1-2; D is ambiguous. TRBV5-7 is sorted into the ORF group, with uncertain function. This CDR3 comprises 14 residues. V was pared by 1 base and J by 2 bases, with 9 bases between. The CDR3 spells CASSLSGSNYGYTF. The CDR3 DNA follows: TGTGCCAGCAGCTTGTCGGGTTCCAACTATGGCTACACCTTC.

The CDR3 region has the DNA TGTGCCAGCAGCCCTTTTCCCACCCCAGGGACAGATACGCAGTATTTT. It yields the protein CASSPFPTPGTDTQYF. V gene TRBV11-3 combines with J gene TRBJ2-3, with D perhaps TRBD1 (5 bases). This CDR3 contains 16 residues. The V end lost 5 bases, the J end lost 3 bases, and 18 bases lay between the germline ends. Germline CDR1 is SGHNT and CDR2 is YENEEA.

V usage is TRBV5-1 and J usage is TRBJ1-1; TRBD1 matches 8 bases. The junction had 12 bases not matched to a gene; V was cut back by 4 bases and J by 4 bases. The germline V gene encodes CDR1 SGHRS and CDR2 YFSETQ. The CDR3 loop spans 16 amino acids. The CDR3 nucleotides are TGCGCCAGCAGCCTGACCAAAACGGACAGGGCCACTGAAGCTTTCTTT. Encoded protein: CASSLTKTDRATEAFF. Complete variable domain (other parts from reference TRBV5-1 and TRBJ1-1): KAGVTQTPRYLIKTRGQQVTLSCSPISGHRSVSWYQQTPGQGLQFLFEYFSETQRNKGNFPGRFSGRQFSNSRSEMNVSTLELGDSALYLCASSLTKTDRATEAFFGQGTRLTVV.

This sequence joins TRBV10-3 and TRBJ1-2; 9 bases map to TRBD1. V was pared by 7 bases and J by 7 bases, with 7 bases of the junction left unmatched. There are 13 residues in the CDR3. Germline CDR1 is ENHRY and CDR2 is SYGVKD. The CDR3 sequence is CAIMKTGGSGYTF. CDR3 coding DNA: TGTGCCATCATGAAGACAGGGGGAAGTGGCTACACCTTC.

The J gene is TRBJ2-3, the V gene TRBV4-1, with D possibly TRBD1 on 6 matching bases. V dropped 0 bases and J dropped 5 bases, with 15 bases sitting between them. The CDR3 runs to 16 residues. Germline V gives CDR1 MGHRA, CDR2 YSYEKL. CDR3: CASSQDYQGQRDTQYF. Here the CDR3 DNA reads TGCGCCAGCAGCCAAGATTACCAGGGGCAGAGAGATACGCAGTATTTT.

This chain uses TRBV30 with TRBJ1-2, with 7 bases that match TRBD1. V gave up 6 bases and J gave up 3 bases; unmatched junction bases: 10. Germline-derived CDR1 and CDR2 are GTSNPN and SVGIG (reference sequence). The CDR3 has 14 amino acids. CDR3 nucleotide sequence: TGTGCCTGTCCTAGACAGGGAAAGTACTATGGCTACACCTTC. It translates to CACPRQGKYYGYTF.

This sequence joins TRBV6-5 and TRBJ1-4; 8 bases align to TRBD1. Unmatched junction bases numbered 2, after V lost 3 bases and J lost 5 bases. CDR3 size: 14 residues. Per germline, CDR1 MNHEY and CDR2 SVGAGI. CDR3 bases: TGTGCCAGCAGTTATTACAGGGGGAATGAAAAACTGTTTTTT. Translation: CASSYYRGNEKLFF.

This rearrangement joins TRBV15 to TRBJ1-5; D not certain. V was pared by 0 bases and J by 7 bases, with 10 bases between. This CDR3 comprises 14 residues. Looked up from germline, CDR1 is LNHNV and CDR2 is YYDKDF (reference sequence). In DNA, the CDR3 is TGTGCCACCAGCAGAGATACGGGTCCGCAGCCCCAGCATTTT. Residues: CATSRDTGPQPQHF.

This rearrangement joins TRBV2 to TRBJ1-5; D is unresolved. CDR1 is SNHLY, CDR2 FYNNEI, per germline. With 7 bases removed from V and 7 bases from J, the gap between germline ends came to 11 bases. The CDR3 spans 12 residues. The CDR3: CASTGSGQPQHF. The CDR3 DNA reads as TGTGCCAGCACCGGCTCGGGGCAGCCCCAGCATTTT.

This chain connects TRBV28 to TRBJ2-5; D unresolved. Trimming took off 3 bases at V and 5 bases at J, with 4 bases between the two ends. CDR3 length equals 11 residues. The germline V gene encodes CDR1 MDHEN and CDR2 SYDVKM. CDR3 sequence reads: CASSLQETQYF. CDR3 nucleotide sequence: TGTGCCAGCAGTTTGCAGGAGACCCAGTACTTC.

CDR3 in DNA: TGCGCCAGCAGTGACAGTCTCGACTATGGCTACACCTTC. Its translation is CASSDSLDYGYTF. The rearrangement links TRBV10-1 to TRBJ1-2, with D hard to call. V was trimmed by 3 bases and J by 3 bases, leaving 8 bases between them. Per the germline V gene, CDR1 is WNHNN and CDR2 is SYGVQD (reference sequence). The CDR3 has 13 amino acids.

This clone was seen once. The rearrangement joins TRBV12-5 to TRBJ1-2; D unclear. The CDR3 is 16 amino acids. Germline values: CDR1 LGHNT, CDR2 FRNRAP. Trimming stripped 5 bases from V and 4 bases from J, with 20 bases between. The CDR3 is CASGPTPGPAGYGYTF. DNA for the CDR3: TGTGCTAGTGGTCCCACTCCCGGACCCGCGGGCTATGGCTACACCTTC.

The chain uses TRBV4-1 and TRBJ2-7, with TRBD1 as a possible D gene (6 bases). V was trimmed by 1 base and J by 3 bases, leaving 13 bases between them. The V gene's germline CDR1 is MGHRA and CDR2 YSYEKL. The CDR3 extends over 15 amino acids. In DNA, the CDR3 is TGCGCCAGCAGCCAAGGGCAGGGGCCCCGCTACGAGCAGTACTTC. This encodes CASSQGQGPRYEQYF.

This clone was picked up one time. The chain couples TRBV4-1 to TRBJ1-3; D may be TRBD1 (5 bases). The CDR3 sequence is 16 residues long. CDR1 is MGHRA and CDR2 is YSYEKL in the germline V gene. V was pared by 2 bases and J by 0 bases, with 11 bases between. CDR3: CASSQPRQSSGNTIYF. CDR3 nucleotide sequence: TGCGCCAGCAGCCAACCCCGACAGAGCTCTGGAAACACCATATATTTT.

The V gene is TRBV30, the J gene TRBJ1-3; perhaps TRBD1 as D (5 bases). V lost 2 bases, J lost 3 bases, and 8 bases lay in between. The length of the CDR3 is 13 residues. Per the germline V gene, CDR1 is GTSNPN and CDR2 is SVGIG (reference sequence). The CDR3 bases are TGTGCCTGGAGTACCAGGGTTGGAAACACCATATATTTT. As protein: CAWSTRVGNTIYF.

This clone was observed a handful of times. The chain is built from TRBV6-7 and TRBJ1-1; weak D call: TRBD1 (6 bases). TRBV6-7 is an ORF, and what it does is uncertain. V gave up 2 bases and J gave up 0 bases, with 13 bases separating them. This CDR3 region has 16 residues. CDR3 sequence (DNA): TGTGCCAGCAGTTACAAAGGGGGGGTCATGAACACTGAAGCTTTCTTT. Protein: CASSYKGGVMNTEAFF.

This clone showed up just a few times. The chain links TRBV30 to TRBJ1-1; D gene ambiguous. Trimming pared 5 bases from V and 4 bases from J, leaving 8 bases between. CDR1 and CDR2 from the germline V gene are GTSNPN and SVGIG (reference sequence). The CDR3 totals 11 residues. CDR3 bases: TGTGCCTGGGGAGAGGGCACTGAAGCTTTCTTT. Its protein product is CAWGEGTEAFF.

Concerning this clone itself: The junction departs from the called germline gene at one end, perhaps through a read error. The chain carries TRBV29-1 and TRBJ2-4, with TRBD1 as a possible D gene (7 bases). Per the germline V gene, CDR1 is SQVTM and CDR2 is ANQGSEA. The CDR3 contains 14 residues. The CDR3: CSVEVQGRIDIQYF. CDR3 nucleotide sequence: TGCAGCGTGGAAGTACAGGGGAGGATTGACATTCAGTACTTC.

DNA for the CDR3: TGTGCCAGCAGCCCGGAATACGGGAGGTCCTACAATGAGCAGTTCTTC. It is translated as CASSPEYGRSYNEQFF. The genes are TRBV7-9 and TRBJ2-1; TRBD2 matches 7 bases. The V gene's germline CDR1 is SEHNR and CDR2 FQNEAQ (reference sequence). V was clipped by 5 bases and J by 1 base; unmatched bases: 8. This CDR3 is 16 amino acids long.